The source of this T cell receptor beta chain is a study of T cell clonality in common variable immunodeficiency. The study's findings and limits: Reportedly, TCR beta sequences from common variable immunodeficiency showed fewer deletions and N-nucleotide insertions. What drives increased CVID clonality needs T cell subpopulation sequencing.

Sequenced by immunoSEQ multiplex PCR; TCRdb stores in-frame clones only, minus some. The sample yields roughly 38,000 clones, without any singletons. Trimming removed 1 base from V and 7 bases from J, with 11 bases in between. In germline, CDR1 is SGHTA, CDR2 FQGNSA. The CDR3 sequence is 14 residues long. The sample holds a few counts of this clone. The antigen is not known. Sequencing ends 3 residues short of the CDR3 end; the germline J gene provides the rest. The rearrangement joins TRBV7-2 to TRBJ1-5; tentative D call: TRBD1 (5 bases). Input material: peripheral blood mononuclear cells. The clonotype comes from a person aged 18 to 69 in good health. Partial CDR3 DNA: TGTGCCAGCAGCTTAGTCGGGGGGTCCCAGCCC. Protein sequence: CASSLVGGSQP. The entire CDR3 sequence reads CASSLVGGSQPQHF.